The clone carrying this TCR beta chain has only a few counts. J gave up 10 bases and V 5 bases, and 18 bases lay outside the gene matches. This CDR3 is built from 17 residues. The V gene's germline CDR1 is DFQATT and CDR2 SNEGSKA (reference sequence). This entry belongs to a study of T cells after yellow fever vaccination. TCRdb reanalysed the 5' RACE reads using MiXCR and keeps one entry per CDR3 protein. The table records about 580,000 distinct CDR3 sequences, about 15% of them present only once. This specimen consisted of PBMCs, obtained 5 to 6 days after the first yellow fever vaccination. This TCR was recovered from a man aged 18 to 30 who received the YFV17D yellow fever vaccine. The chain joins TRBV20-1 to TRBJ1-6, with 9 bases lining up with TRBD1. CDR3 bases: TGCAGTGCTCGGCCTGGAAATCCGGGACAGGGCCACTCACCCCTCCACTTT. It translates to CSARPGNPGQGHSPLHF.